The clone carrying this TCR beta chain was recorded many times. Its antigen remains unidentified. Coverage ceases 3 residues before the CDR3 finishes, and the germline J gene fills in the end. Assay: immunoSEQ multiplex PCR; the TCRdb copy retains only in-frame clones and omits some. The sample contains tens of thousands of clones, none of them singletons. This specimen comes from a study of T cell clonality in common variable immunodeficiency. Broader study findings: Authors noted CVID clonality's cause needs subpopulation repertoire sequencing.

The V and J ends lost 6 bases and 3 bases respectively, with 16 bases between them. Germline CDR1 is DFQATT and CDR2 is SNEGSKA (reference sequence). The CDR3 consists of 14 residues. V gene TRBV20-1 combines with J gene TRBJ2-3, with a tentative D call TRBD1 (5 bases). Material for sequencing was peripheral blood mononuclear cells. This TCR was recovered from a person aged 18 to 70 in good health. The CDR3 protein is CSAPRTTVTDTQYF. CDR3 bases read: TGCAGTGCCCCAAGGACGACAGTAACAGATACG.